A single TCR beta chain is shown here with its context. The time point here: sample taken at primary tumor resection. This specimen comes from a study of spatial heterogeneity in lung cancer. Trimming removed 0 bases at V and 5 bases at J, with 10 bases between. Germline V gene sequence: CDR1 LGHDT, CDR2 YNNKEL (reference sequence). CDR3 size: 15 residues. TCRdb independently ran MiXCR on the 5' RACE reads; one entry per CDR3 protein. The repertoire has around 63,000 distinct CDR3 sequences, about 6.6% of them found once; the top ten carry approximately 15%. The clonotype comes from a female donor with early-stage non-small cell lung cancer. This specimen consisted of PBMCs, obtained at surgery. The rearrangement uses TRBV3-1 and TRBJ1-4; maybe TRBD1 (5 bases). The CDR3 spells CASSQDRGENEKLFF. DNA for the CDR3: TGTGCCAGCAGCCAAGATAGGGGCGAGAATGAAAAACTGTTTTTT.